Following are 32 T cell receptor beta chains from one sample sequenced in a study of radiotherapy plus CTLA-4 blockade in lung cancer. The table came from immunoSEQ multiplex PCR; TCRdb's copy has only in-frame clones and leaves some out. The sample holds around 82,000 clones, approximately 80% seen once. Specimen: peripheral blood, collected from a patient treated with radiotherapy plus ipilimumab. The receptor source for this set is a human donor with non-small cell lung cancer who had stable disease on radiotherapy plus ipilimumab.

The chain is built from TRBV9 and TRBJ2-3, with D uncertain. The CDR3 is made up of 14 amino acids. Deletions cut 0 bases from V and 2 bases from J, with 7 bases between. Germline CDR1 reads SGDLS; CDR2 reads YYNGEE. The CDR3 DNA is TGTGCCAGCAGCGTAGGTCACGTCACAGATACGCAGTATTTT. This gives the protein CASSVGHVTDTQYF.

The chain joins TRBV6-5 to TRBJ1-4, with D unclear. The germline V and J ends were trimmed by 4 bases and 0 bases, with 3 bases remaining between them. The CDR3 sequence is 13 residues long. Germline-derived CDR1 and CDR2 are MNHEY and SVGAGI. CDR3 residues: CASSSATNEKLFF. DNA for the CDR3: TGTGCCAGCAGTTCTGCAACTAATGAAAAACTGTTTTTT.

The chain employs TRBV27 and TRBJ1-2; no definite D call. There are 13 residues in the CDR3. Germline CDR1 MNHEY, CDR2 SMNVEV (reference sequence). Trimming shortened V by 1 base and J by 3 bases, and 6 bases separated the two germline ends. The CDR3 sequence: CASSLYGDYGYTF. CDR3 in DNA: TGTGCCAGCAGTTTATATGGTGACTATGGCTACACCTTC.

The CDR3 sequence: CASRDFLSGANVLTF. The CDR3 nucleotides read TGTGCCAGCAGGGACTTCCTCTCTGGGGCCAACGTCCTGACTTTC. V and J are TRBV6-1 and TRBJ2-6; weak D call: TRBD2 (5 bases). Germline CDR1 reads MNHNS; CDR2 reads SASEGT. The CDR3 spans 15 residues. Trimming shortened V by 6 bases and J by 0 bases, and 9 bases separated the two germline ends.

CDR3 DNA: TGTGCCAGCAGAAAACGGGTCGGTAGCACAGATACGCAGTATTTT. Amino acid sequence: CASRKRVGSTDTQYF. The chain has TRBV2 and TRBJ2-3; D is uncertain. V lost 6 bases, J lost 0 bases, and 13 bases lay in between. CDR3 length: 15 amino acids. Per the germline V gene, CDR1 is SNHLY and CDR2 is FYNNEI.

The chain links TRBV28 to TRBJ2-3; TRBD2 might be the D (6 bases). The V gene's germline CDR1 is MDHEN and CDR2 SYDVKM. With 6 bases removed from V and 2 bases from J, the gap between germline ends came to 18 bases. The CDR3 consists of 16 residues. CDR3 bases: TGTGCCAGCAGCCCCCCGGACTATACAAACACAGATACGCAGTATTTT. Translated: CASSPPDYTNTDTQYF.

J is TRBJ2-3 and V is TRBV13; 8 bases fit TRBD2. The trim removed 5 bases at V and 0 bases at J, leaving 10 bases unmatched. The CDR3 is 17 amino acids. Germline V gives CDR1 PRHDT, CDR2 FYEKMQ (reference sequence). The CDR3 DNA reads TGTGCCAGCAGCATCCCCGGGGGGGCGTCGAGCACAGATACGCAGTATTTT. Protein product: CASSIPGGASSTDTQYF.

The rearrangement joins TRBV4-1 to TRBJ2-7; D gene unclear. Germline CDR1 MGHRA, CDR2 YSYEKL. V was clipped by 2 bases and J by 2 bases, with 10 bases between them. The CDR3 contains 14 residues. The CDR3 DNA is TGCGCCAGCAGCCAACCTACAGCGACCTACGAGCAGTACTTC. It encodes CASSQPTATYEQYF.

The J gene is TRBJ2-2, the V gene TRBV7-2; D possibly corresponds to TRBD2 (5 bases). Germline-derived CDR1 and CDR2 are SGHTA and FQGNSA. The CDR3 is 16 residues long. V was cut by 5 bases and J by 0 bases, with 13 bases left in between. CDR3 in amino acids: CASSRSDFPNTGELFF. The DNA of the CDR3 is TGTGCCAGCAGCCGGTCGGACTTTCCGAACACCGGGGAGCTGTTTTTT.

The CDR3 protein is CASSPAGQGTGELFF. Written as DNA, the CDR3 is TGTGCCAGCTCACCAGCGGGACAGGGTACCGGGGAGCTGTTTTTT. V gene TRBV18 combines with J gene TRBJ2-2; 9 nucleotides match TRBD1. The J segment lost 5 bases and the V segment lost 2 bases, leaving 3 bases of the junction unmatched. Germline V CDR1 and CDR2: KGHSH, LQKENI. The CDR3 loop spans 15 amino acids.

This clone has only a few counts. The chain employs TRBV6-6 and TRBJ2-3, with 9 positions matching TRBD1. Trimming took 2 bases from V and 1 from J; bases not matched to a gene: 1. The CDR3 has 15 residues. Looked up from germline, CDR1 is MNHNY and CDR2 is SVGAGI (reference sequence). The CDR3 coding sequence is TGTGCCAGCAGTTACCGGACAGGGGGCACAGATACGCAGTATTTT. The encoded protein is CASSYRTGGTDTQYF.

The chain uses TRBV10-2 and TRBJ2-1; D could derive from TRBD1 or TRBD2 (6 bases each). CDR1 is WSHSY and CDR2 is SAAADI in the germline V gene. The V and J ends lost 5 bases and 12 bases respectively, with 23 bases between them. This CDR3 is built from 15 residues. The DNA for the CDR3 is TGCGCCAGCAGTCGGACGTTGGAGGGGGGCGGCCTGCAGTTCTTC. Its translation is CASSRTLEGGGLQFF.

V gene TRBV6-1 combines with J gene TRBJ2-7; no reliable D call. CDR3 size: 15 residues. Germline assignment: CDR1 MNHNS and CDR2 SASEGT. Trimming left V 6 bases short and J 0 bases short, with 15 bases between. The CDR3 here is CASRKGTEPSYEQYF. The CDR3 bases are TGTGCCAGCAGAAAAGGCACAGAACCCTCCTACGAGCAGTACTTC.

The gene calls are TRBV18 and TRBJ1-5; 9 positions agree with TRBD1. Per germline, CDR1 KGHSH and CDR2 LQKENI. The CDR3 consists of 16 residues. With V trimmed by 3 bases and J by 1 base, 4 bases remained unmatched. CDR3 sequence (DNA): TGTGCCAGCTCACCCGGGACAGGGCAAAGCAATCAGCCCCAGCATTTT. Protein: CASSPGTGQSNQPQHF.

The V gene is TRBV18, the J gene TRBJ2-7; unclear D gene. Germline lookup yields CDR1 KGHSH and CDR2 LQKENI. Deletions cut 3 bases from V and 0 bases from J, with 9 bases between. This CDR3 contains 14 residues. CDR3 sequence: CASSPLESSYEQYF. CDR3 DNA sequence: TGTGCCAGCTCACCTCTAGAGTCCTCCTACGAGCAGTACTTC.

This chain joins TRBV30 and TRBJ1-5, with D tentatively TRBD1 (5 bases). Deletions cut 3 bases from V and 5 bases from J, with 14 bases between. The CDR3 runs 14 residues. Germline V CDR1 and CDR2: GTSNPN, SVGIG (reference sequence). CDR3 DNA sequence: TGTGCCTGGAGCGGGACCCGGGGCGATCAGCCCCAGCATTTT. It translates to CAWSGTRGDQPQHF. Complete variable domain (other parts from reference TRBV30 and TRBJ1-5): SQTIHQWPATLVQPVGSPLSLECTVEGTSNPNLYWYRQAAGRGLQLLFYSVGIGQISSEVPQNLSASRPQDRQFILSSKKLLLSDSGFYLCAWSGTRGDQPQHFGDGTRLSIL.

The rearrangement uses TRBV11-2 and TRBJ1-1; D is unclear. Deletions cut 1 base from V and 7 bases from J, with 7 bases between. The length of the CDR3 is 12 residues. The germline CDR1 and CDR2 sequences are SGHAT and FQNNGV. CDR3 sequence (DNA): TGTGCCAGCAGCTTAGGTCGGATTGAAGCTTTCTTT. It yields the protein CASSLGRIEAFF.

In this sample, this clone turned up once. The rearrangement joins TRBV2 to TRBJ1-5, with D perhaps matching TRBD1 (5 bases). CDR3 size: 15 residues. Trimming took 4 bases from V and 4 from J, leaving 14 bases between them. Germline CDR1 is SNHLY and CDR2 is FYNNEI. This CDR3 reads CASSVLGGENQPQHF. CDR3 DNA: TGTGCCAGCAGTGTTTTGGGGGGAGAAAATCAGCCCCAGCATTTT.

This clone was found once. The rearrangement links TRBV21-1 to TRBJ2-7. TRBV21-1 is reported as a pseudogene. The CDR3 length is 14 residues. For the CDR3, the DNA is TGTGCCAGCAGCAAGACTACAGGCAACTACGAGCAGTACTTC. Its protein product is CASSKTTGNYEQYF.

The chain combines TRBV6-5 with TRBJ2-1; TRBD2 might be the D (6 bases). The V gene lost 4 bases and the J gene lost 1 base, with 11 bases spanning the gap. The CDR3 contains 15 residues. CDR1 and CDR2 from the germline V gene are MNHEY and SVGAGI. Here the CDR3 DNA reads TGTGCCAGCAGTTCTAGCGCCCTATCCTACAATGAGCAGTTCTTC. Its translation: CASSSSALSYNEQFF.

This clone was seen a single time. The CDR3 sequence: CASSPGLAGGIFYNEQFF. CDR3 DNA sequence: TGTGCCAGCAGTCCGGGACTAGCGGGAGGGATTTTCTACAATGAGCAGTTCTTC. The chain uses TRBV28 and TRBJ2-1, with 16 positions matching TRBD2. The V gene's germline CDR1 is MDHEN and CDR2 SYDVKM. The CDR3 is 18 amino acids. The V gene end was trimmed by 5 bases and the J gene end by 3 bases; junction bases not matched to a gene: 7.

This clone was seen once. This chain connects TRBV7-9 to TRBJ2-7, with D tentatively TRBD2 (6 bases). This CDR3 spans 14 amino acids. From germline, CDR1 is SEHNR and CDR2 FQNEAQ (reference sequence). Trimming removed 0 bases at V and 3 bases at J, with 9 bases between. CDR3 in amino acids: CASSLALGGYEQYF. The CDR3 nucleotides are TGTGCCAGCAGCTTAGCGCTGGGGGGCTACGAGCAGTACTTC.

The rearrangement links TRBV10-2 to TRBJ1-4, with D hard to call. The CDR3 totals 15 residues. Germline-derived CDR1 and CDR2 are WSHSY and SAAADI. The V gene lost 7 bases and the J gene lost 8 bases, with 20 bases spanning the gap. For the CDR3, the DNA is TGCGCCAGCAAAATAGACGGTCCCGGCCGGGAAAAACTGTTTTTT. This translates into CASKIDGPGREKLFF.

Details on this clone: Other DNA sequences within the sample encode an identical CDR3. This chain uses TRBV28 with TRBJ2-7; 7 bases are a match to TRBD1. This CDR3 contains 13 residues. Looked up from germline, CDR1 is MDHEN and CDR2 is SYDVKM. V lost 6 bases to trimming and J lost 2 bases; unmatched junction nucleotides: 4. CDR3 coding DNA: TGTGCCAGCAGGACAGGGAGCACCTACGAGCAGTACTTC. This gives the protein CASRTGSTYEQYF.

The J gene is TRBJ1-1, the V gene TRBV19, with D uncertain. This CDR3 spans 17 amino acids. The V end lost 8 bases, the J end lost 1 base, and 23 bases lay between the germline ends. The germline gives CDR1 LNHDA, CDR2 SQIVND (reference sequence). In DNA, the CDR3 is TGTGCCAGTGCGATCCGCCCAACATATTCCCAGAACACTGAAGCTTTCTTT. This codes for CASAIRPTYSQNTEAFF.

The chain links TRBV28 to TRBJ2-2; 7 positions agree with TRBD1. The CDR3 covers 15 residues. The V gene end was trimmed by 6 bases and the J gene end by 5 bases; junction bases not matched to a gene: 9. Germline V gene sequence: CDR1 MDHEN, CDR2 SYDVKM. In nucleotides, the CDR3 is TGTGCCAGCAGGCCTACAGGGGTTAGGACCGGGGAGCTGTTTTTT. Translating it yields CASRPTGVRTGELFF.

This clone showed up just a few times. J is TRBJ2-1 and V is TRBV25-1; the D gene is possibly TRBD2 (5 bases). Trimming cost V 3 bases and J 7 bases, with 16 bases left between them. The CDR3 has 15 residues. CDR1 and CDR2 (germline): MGHDK, SYGVNS. CDR3 region: CASSDPGTARNEQFF. The CDR3 nucleotides are TGTGCCAGCAGTGACCCGGGAACGGCGCGGAATGAGCAGTTCTTC.

The V and J genes are TRBV10-2 and TRBJ2-5, with D unclear. Trimming cost V 3 bases and J 4 bases, with 12 bases left between them. This CDR3 comprises 14 residues. CDR1 is WSHSY, CDR2 SAAADI, per germline. CDR3 nucleotides: TGCGCCAGCAGTGATTCTCTCCTGGGAGAGACCCAGTACTTC. Its protein is CASSDSLLGETQYF.

V and J are TRBV9 and TRBJ1-5; D not certain. This CDR3 is 15 amino acids long. Germline lookup yields CDR1 SGDLS and CDR2 YYNGEE. The V end lost 0 bases, the J end lost 6 bases, and 13 bases lay between the germline ends. Here the CDR3 reads CASSVASDLGQPQHF. DNA of the CDR3: TGTGCCAGCAGCGTAGCCTCCGACCTGGGTCAGCCCCAGCATTTT.

The rearrangement uses TRBV6-6 and TRBJ1-5; D might be TRBD1 (5 bases). V lost 2 bases and J lost 0, with 8 bases in between. The CDR3 covers 15 residues. Germline V gene lookup returns CDR1 MNHNY and CDR2 SVGAGI (reference sequence). CDR3 sequence reads: CASSYGGGSNQPQHF. The DNA of the CDR3 is TGTGCCAGCAGTTACGGCGGGGGTAGCAATCAGCCCCAGCATTTT.

The rearrangement uses TRBV28 and TRBJ1-1, with D possibly matching TRBD1 (5 bases). V gave up 7 bases and J gave up 4 bases, with 16 bases separating them. The length of the CDR3 is 14 residues. The germline gives CDR1 MDHEN, CDR2 SYDVKM. In nucleotides, the CDR3 is TGTGCCAGCAAGGACCCTGGAGGGGTCACTGAAGCTTTCTTT. This encodes CASKDPGGVTEAFF.

The chain employs TRBV7-9 and TRBJ2-3, with D possibly being TRBD2 (6 bases). Germline-derived CDR1 and CDR2 are SEHNR and FQNEAQ (reference sequence). The CDR3 has 19 amino acids. V was cut by 5 bases and J by 0 bases, with 24 bases left in between. CDR3 coding DNA: TGTGCCAGCAGCCCCCCGTTCGGTGGAGCGGGTATTAGCACAGATACGCAGTATTTT. This codes for CASSPPFGGAGISTDTQYF.